A selection of T cell receptor beta chains follows, all from one sample in a study of blood T cell repertoires in COVID-19. Profiled with immunoSEQ multiplex PCR; TCRdb holds only in-frame clones, not every one. The data hold under 150,000 clones, with about 92% observed a single time. Sequenced sample: peripheral blood. The receptors originated from a man between 45 and 60 years old with active COVID-19. Both conserved end residues are part of each CDR3. A D gene is named only where the DNA matches it firmly. The listing skips clone size in some rows; elsewhere it reads once, few, many or a size class.

J gene	V gene	clone size	D gene	CDR3 DNA	CDR3 protein
TRBJ2-1	TRBV3-1/TRBV3-2	-	TRBD2	TGTGCCAGCAGCCAAGATCGGCTAGCGGGGGGATCCCTGAACAATGAGCAGTTCTTC	CASSQDRLAGGSLNNEQFF
TRBJ2-4	TRBV6-5	-	TRBD2	TGTGCCTCCACGGGGGGAATAAACATTCAGTACTTC	CASTGGINIQYF
TRBJ1-1	TRBV4-1	-	TRBD1	TGCGCCAGCAGCCTCGGACAGGGGCCCACTGAAGCTTTCTTT	CASSLGQGPTEAFF
TRBJ2-2	TRBV2	-	-	TGTGCCAGCAGCGGAGGGTGGGGCCCCGGGGAGCTGTTTTTT	CASSGGWGPGELFF
TRBJ2-5	TRBV5-6	-	-	TGTGCCAGCAGCGCGTTGGGGGGGGCGGGGGAGACCCAGTACTTC	CASSALGGAGETQYF
TRBJ1-1	TRBV2	-	-	TGTGCCAGCAGGACCCGGGGTGGGAACACTGAAGCTTTCTTT	CASRTRGGNTEAFF
TRBJ1-3	TRBV15	-	-	TGTGCCACCAGCAGAGACAAGTTAACAGGAAACACCATATATTTT	CATSRDKLTGNTIYF
TRBJ1-6	TRBV3-1/TRBV3-2	-	-	TGTGCCAGCAGCCAAGGAGGGATCTATAATTCACCCCTCCACTTT	CASSQGGIYNSPLHF
TRBJ2-5	TRBV5-1	few	-	TGCGCCAGCAGCCAGGGCGCCTTCGAGACCCAGTACTTC	CASSQGAFETQYF
TRBJ2-2	TRBV6-5	-	-	TGTGCCAGCAGCGCTAGCCACGGGGAGCTGTTTTTT	CASSASHGELFF
TRBJ2-1	TRBV19	-	-	TGTGCCAGTAGTCCTGACGGGAATGAGCAGTTCTTC	CASSPDGNEQFF
TRBJ2-3	TRBV5-1	-	TRBD2	TGCGCCAGCAGCGTACCAACTAGCGGGATCACAGATACGCAGTATTTT	CASSVPTSGITDTQYF
TRBJ2-1	TRBV6-5	-	TRBD2	TGTGCCAGCCGGGAGGGGGCCTACAATGAGCAGTTCTTC	CASREGAYNEQFF
TRBJ1-3	TRBV7-2	-	-	TGTGCCAGCAGCCCGCCCGGGGGGACCATATATTTT	CASSPPGGTIYF
TRBJ1-5	TRBV6-2/TRBV6-3	-	TRBD1	TGTGCCAGCAGTCGGGGACAGATTTTTAGCAATCAGCCCCAGCATTTT	CASSRGQIFSNQPQHF
TRBJ1-1	TRBV7-2	-	TRBD1	TGTGCCAGCAGCTTACAGGGGGCAGTGGGCACTGAAGCTTTCTTT	CASSLQGAVGTEAFF
TRBJ2-1	TRBV19	-	-	TGTGCCAGTAGTCGATCGGGAAGCTCCTACAATGAGCAGTTCTTC	CASSRSGSSYNEQFF
TRBJ1-2	TRBV6-5	-	-	TGTGCCGGTTCAGTTGGGAGGTCCGCTAACTATGGCTACACCTTC	CAGSVGRSANYGYTF
TRBJ2-5	TRBV21-1	-	-	TGTGCCAGCAGCGTCCGGCCCTCACGGACAGTCCAAGTCAAAGAGACCCAGTACTTC	CASSVRPSRTVQVKETQYF
TRBJ1-2	TRBV30	-	-	TGTGCCTGGCGGGGGTTAGGGTCCTATGGCTACACCTTC	CAWRGLGSYGYTF
TRBJ2-1	TRBV20-1	-	-	TGCAGTGCTAGAACAGGCTTGGAGCAGTTCTTC	CSARTGLEQFF
TRBJ1-1	TRBV6-5	-	TRBD1	TGTGCCAGCATCGGATACAGGGGGCCGGGCACTGAAGCTTTCTTT	CASIGYRGPGTEAFF
TRBJ1-2	TRBV6-5	-	TRBD1	TGTGCCAGCAGTTACTCGATGGCAGGGGGCTTGTATGGCTACACCTTC	CASSYSMAGGLYGYTF
TRBJ1-1	TRBV7-2	-	-	TGTGCCAGCAGCTTAAAGACAGGTTCTGAAGCTTTCTTT	CASSLKTGSEAFF
TRBJ1-1	TRBV19	-	TRBD1	TGTGCCAGTAGTATCGACAGGGGGCCCACTGAAGCTTTCTTT	CASSIDRGPTEAFF
TRBJ2-5	TRBV29-1	-	-	TGCAGCGTTGAAGATCGGAGACAGGTTAAGGCCCAGTACTTC	CSVEDRRQVKAQYF
TRBJ2-7	TRBV18	-	-	TGTGCCAGCTCTGAGCCCGGTTGGACAGAAAAAGGCGAGCAGTACTTC	CASSEPGWTEKGEQYF
TRBJ1-2	TRBV27	-	TRBD1	TGTGCCAGCAGTCCGCGACAGGGGGCCTATGGCTACACCTTC	CASSPRQGAYGYTF
TRBJ2-7	TRBV5-1	-	-	TGCGCCAGCAGCGGGGACTCGAGTTACGAGCAGTACTTC	CASSGDSSYEQYF
TRBJ2-3	TRBV5-1	-	-	TGCGCCAGCAGCTCAGAACATACAGCTAGCACAGATACGCAGTATTTT	CASSSEHTASTDTQYF
TRBJ1-1	TRBV3-1/TRBV3-2	-	-	TGTGCCAGCAGCCCCCAGGGGAACACTGAAGCTTTCTTT	CASSPQGNTEAFF
TRBJ1-2	TRBV5-1	-	TRBD1	TGCGCCAGCAGCTTCGGGTCGGACAGGGCCTATGGCTACACCTTC	CASSFGSDRAYGYTF
TRBJ1-6	TRBV13	few	TRBD1	TGTGCCAGCAGCCCGACGGACAGGCAACGTAATTCACCCCTCCACTTT	CASSPTDRQRNSPLHF
TRBJ2-5	TRBV5-1	once	TRBD1	TGCGCCAGCAGATTGGGACAGCCCCAAGAGACCCAGTACTTC	CASRLGQPQETQYF
TRBJ2-3	TRBV3-1/TRBV3-2	-	-	TGTGCCAGCAGCCAAGGTCGTCTAGTAATTAAGGATACGCAGTATTTT	CASSQGRLVIKDTQYF
TRBJ1-3	TRBV7-2	-	-	TGTGCCAGCAGCTTAGTAGTCTCTGGAAACACCATATATTTT	CASSLVVSGNTIYF
TRBJ2-3	TRBV7-2	-	TRBD2	TGTGCCAGCAGCCTCAGGCGGGAGGGGCCCAGCACAGATACGCAGTATTTT	CASSLRREGPSTDTQYF
TRBJ2-2	TRBV11-3	-	TRBD1	TGTGCCAGCAGCCTGGGACAGTTCACCGGGGAGCTGTTTTTT	CASSLGQFTGELFF
TRBJ1-1	TRBV28	-	-	TGTGCCAGCAGTTTAGAGACAGGCCGATTCAAGAACACTGAAGCTTTCTTT	CASSLETGRFKNTEAFF
TRBJ2-1	TRBV5-1	-	-	TGCGCCAGCAGCTTGGATTGGGGGCGCGATGAGCAGTTCTTC	CASSLDWGRDEQFF
TRBJ2-3	TRBV9	-	TRBD2	TGTGCCAGCAGCGCCGGGACTAGCGGGGGGGGGAGCACAGATACGCAGTATTTT	CASSAGTSGGGSTDTQYF
TRBJ2-5	TRBV14	-	-	TGTGCCAGCAGCCAACTGGTGGGGCCCCAAGAGACCCAGTACTTC	CASSQLVGPQETQYF
TRBJ1-1	TRBV29-1	-	-	TGCAGCGTTGAGTCCGCGGGCACTGAAGCTTTCTTT	CSVESAGTEAFF
TRBJ2-1	TRBV15	once	TRBD2	TGTGCCACCAGCAGAGCGGGAGGGCCACAGGAGCAGTTCTTC	CATSRAGGPQEQFF
TRBJ1-2	TRBV7-2	-	TRBD1	TGTGCCAGCAGCCCGACAGGGAAGAAGGGTCATGGCTACACCTTC	CASSPTGKKGHGYTF
TRBJ1-1	TRBV4-1	-	-	TGCGCCAGCAGCCCAGAGCGGAACACTGAAGCTTTCTTT	CASSPERNTEAFF
TRBJ2-1	TRBV19	-	TRBD2	TGTGCCAGTAGTATGAAGGGGTTAGCGGGAGCTTCTTACAATGAGCAGTTCTTC	CASSMKGLAGASYNEQFF
TRBJ2-1	TRBV7-3	few	-	TGTGCCAGCAGCTTACGCCGGACAGCCTACAATGAGCAGTTCTTC	CASSLRRTAYNEQFF
TRBJ2-5	TRBV9	once	TRBD2	TGTGCCAGCAGCGTTGGAGTAGCAGCGGGAGGACAAGAGACCCAGTACTTC	CASSVGVAAGGQETQYF